The 22 T cell receptor beta chains reported below all come from one sample, sequenced in a study of T cells in Graves' hyperthyroidism and ophthalmopathy. Amplification yielded TCR beta CDR3 regions, with RNA transcripts as the source. HTBI primers drove first-round RT-PCR of the TCR CDR3. MiXCR, run by TCRdb on the multiplex PCR reads, gives a single entry per CDR3 protein. The top ten hold around a third of the sample, which has around 430,000 distinct CDR3 sequences, under 15% seen once. What was sequenced was blood. Receptors were obtained from a woman aged 25 to 45 with Graves' hyperthyroidism.

This clonotype has ten or more counts. A read error may account for a junction end that differs from germline. J is TRBJ2-5 and V is TRBV7-7; D is perhaps TRBD2 (6 bases). Germline V gene data show CDR1 as SSHAT and CDR2 as FNYEAQ (reference sequence). There are 15 residues in the CDR3. This CDR3 is CASSRGTLLGETQYF. The CDR3 coding sequence is TGTGCTAGCAGCCGAGGGACTCTCCTTGGGGAGACCCAGTACTTC.

In this sample, this clonotype turned up many times. The chain employs TRBV6-2 or TRBV6-3 and TRBJ2-2; 7 positions match TRBD1. The germline CDR1 and CDR2 sequences are MNHEY and SVGEGT. This CDR3 has 15 residues. The trim removed 2 bases at V and 4 bases at J, leaving 4 bases unmatched. CDR3: CASSYQPGGTGELFF. CDR3 sequence (DNA): TGTGCCAGCAGTTACCAGCCAGGGGGCACCGGGGAGCTGTTTTTT.

This clonotype was found many times. V and J are TRBV28 and TRBJ1-2, with 7 bases lining up with TRBD1. From germline, CDR1 is MDHEN and CDR2 SYDVKM. This CDR3 contains 14 residues. Trimming cost V 4 bases and J 4 bases; bases outside gene matches: 6. CDR3 sequence (DNA): TGTGCCAGCAGTTCCTCCGGGACAGCCTATGGCTACACCTTC. Its translation is CASSSSGTAYGYTF.

The V gene is TRBV25-1, the J gene TRBJ2-5; TRBD1 matches 7 bases. CDR1 and CDR2 (germline): MGHDK, SYGVNS. The CDR3 is 14 amino acids. With V trimmed by 3 bases and J by 3 bases, 4 bases remained unmatched. The DNA for the CDR3 is TGTGCCAGCAGTGATATAGGGACAGAAGAGACCCAGTACTTC. It translates to CASSDIGTEETQYF.

This clonotype has a count of ten or more. This chain uses TRBV12-3 or TRBV12-4 with TRBJ1-4; TRBD1 matches 11 bases. This CDR3 region has 15 residues. V dropped 5 bases and J dropped 8; count of bases not matched to a gene: 7. CDR3 sequence: CASSLRTGGQEKLFF. CDR3 in DNA: TGTGCCAGCAGTCTCCGGACAGGGGGCCAGGAAAAACTGTTTTTT.

The chain carries TRBV5-1 and TRBJ1-1, with 9 bases aligning to TRBD1. Germline V gene lookup returns CDR1 SGHRS and CDR2 YFSETQ. The CDR3 length is 13 residues. Germline trimming cut 4 bases from V and 9 bases from J; bases unmatched to any gene: 7. The chain's CDR3 is CASSGGTGLKAFF. In nucleotides, the CDR3 is TGCGCCAGCAGCGGGGGGACAGGGCTAAAAGCTTTCTTT.

Ten or more counts support this clonotype. The chain has TRBV11-1 and TRBJ1-1; possible D gene TRBD1, 5 bases. The CDR3 has 15 residues. The germline V and J ends were trimmed by 1 base and 5 bases, with 14 bases remaining between them. CDR1 is SGHAT and CDR2 is FQDESV in the germline V gene (reference sequence). CDR3 loop: CASSLVPDMMTEAFF. The DNA for the CDR3 is TGTGCCAGCAGCTTAGTCCCGGACATGATGACTGAAGCTTTCTTT.

This rearrangement joins TRBV20-1 to TRBJ2-2; 10 bases agree with TRBD2. Germline CDR1 reads DFQATT; CDR2 reads SNEGSKA (reference sequence). The V gene end was trimmed by 1 base and the J gene end by 6 bases; junction bases not matched to a gene: 8. This CDR3 contains 16 residues. The DNA for the CDR3 is TGCAGTGCTAGAGTTGGGCTAGCGGGAGTAGCCGGGGAGCTGTTTTTT. This encodes CSARVGLAGVAGELFF.

This clonotype was observed many times. The V call is TRBV2, the J call TRBJ1-4; no definite D call. Germline-derived CDR1 and CDR2 are SNHLY and FYNNEI. Trimming cost V 8 bases and J 7 bases, with 20 bases left between them. The CDR3 has 15 residues. The CDR3 nucleotides are TGTGCCAGCCTCAAAGGATTGGTGTTCAGTGAAAAACTGTTTTTT. The encoded protein is CASLKGLVFSEKLFF.

J is TRBJ1-6 and V is TRBV3-1; D is perhaps TRBD1 (5 bases). The CDR3 runs 15 residues. Germline lookup yields CDR1 LGHDT and CDR2 YNNKEL (reference sequence). V lost 3 bases, J lost 7 bases, and 13 bases lay in between. The CDR3 reads CASSQSGVRNSPLHF. DNA for the CDR3: TGTGCCAGCAGCCAGTCGGGGGTCAGGAATTCACCCCTCCACTTT.

At least ten counts were recorded for this clonotype. The CDR3 sequence is CASIVEWGGDTQYF. Here the CDR3 DNA reads TGTGCCAGCATCGTGGAATGGGGTGGGGATACGCAGTATTTT. This chain links TRBV11-2 with TRBJ2-3; D is unclear. V was shortened by 7 bases and J by 6 bases, with 17 bases between the two germline ends. CDR3 length: 14 residues. Germline V CDR1 and CDR2: SGHAT, FQNNGV.

This clonotype was observed many times. The chain combines TRBV27 with TRBJ2-7; 7 bases map to TRBD1. CDR1 is MNHEY and CDR2 is SMNVEV in the germline V gene (reference sequence). The V and J ends lost 8 bases and 3 bases, in that order; junction bases with no gene match: 7. The CDR3 is made up of 13 amino acids. Here the CDR3 reads CASGRQGNYEQYF. The CDR3 DNA reads TGTGCCAGCGGAAGACAGGGAAACTACGAGCAGTACTTC.

This clonotype has ten or more counts. The gene calls are TRBV6-1 and TRBJ1-5; D gene uncertain. This CDR3 comprises 13 residues. The V and J ends lost 6 bases and 0 bases respectively, with 6 bases between them. CDR1 and CDR2 (germline): MNHNS, SASEGT. The DNA for the CDR3 is TGTGCCAGCAGAGTCGGTAGCAATCAGCCCCAGCATTTT. Amino acid sequence: CASRVGSNQPQHF.

The V call is TRBV20-1, the J call TRBJ2-7; the D gene is possibly TRBD1 (6 bases). V was pared by 5 bases and J by 7 bases, with 21 bases between. This CDR3 region has 14 residues. The germline CDR1 and CDR2 sequences are DFQATT and SNEGSKA (reference sequence). CDR3 DNA sequence: TGCAGTGCTGCGCACGGGACAAGGCTGGTGGAGCAGTACTTC. Translation: CSAAHGTRLVEQYF.

The genes are TRBV6-1 and TRBJ2-3, with 7 bases matching TRBD2. The length of the CDR3 is 13 residues. Germline trimming cut 10 bases from V and 3 bases from J; bases unmatched to any gene: 7. Germline-derived CDR1 and CDR2 are MNHNS and SASEGT. The DNA for the CDR3 is TGTGCCACCGGACTAGTTAGGACAGATACGCAGTATTTT. It codes for CATGLVRTDTQYF.

This clonotype was seen a few times. V usage is TRBV6-5 and J usage is TRBJ2-1; D could derive from TRBD1 or TRBD2 (5 bases each). CDR1 and CDR2 from the germline V gene are MNHEY and SVGAGI. The V end was cut by 4 bases, the J end by 4 bases, with 14 bases between. The CDR3 sequence is 15 residues long. CDR3 sequence (DNA): TGTGCCAGCAGTTCGATCCGGGACGTATACAATGAGCAGTTCTTC. Its translation is CASSSIRDVYNEQFF.

Remarks on this clonotype: A single base separates this from a much larger clone, so it may be a read error. J is TRBJ2-2 and V is TRBV4-1, with D possibly TRBD1 on 5 matching bases. The V end was cut by 2 bases, the J end by 1 base, with 14 bases between. Germline CDR1 reads MGHRA; CDR2 reads YSYEKL. The CDR3 has 17 amino acids. This CDR3 is CASSQSGRGQNTGELFF. As DNA, the CDR3 is TGCGCCAGCAGCCAAAGTGGGCGCGGACAGAACACCGGGGAGCTGTTTTTT.

This clonotype was found a few times. The chain uses TRBV7-9 and TRBJ2-3; tentative D call: TRBD2 (6 bases). From germline, CDR1 is SEHNR and CDR2 FQNEAQ (reference sequence). There are 14 residues in the CDR3. Trimming cost V 4 bases and J 6 bases, with 14 bases left between them. Here the CDR3 DNA reads TGTGCCAGCAGCTCACCCTCTAGCGTCGATACGCAGTATTTT. Its translation is CASSSPSSVDTQYF.

This clonotype was seen a handful of times. This chain links TRBV6-1 with TRBJ2-7; tentatively, D is TRBD1 or TRBD2 (5 bases each). Trimming removed 6 bases at V and 4 bases at J, with 16 bases between. CDR3 size: 14 residues. CDR1 is MNHNS, CDR2 SASEGT, per germline. The CDR3: CASSRGEFAYEQYF. CDR3 sequence (DNA): TGTGCCAGCAGCCGAGGGGAGTTCGCGTACGAGCAGTACTTC.

This clonotype was seen many times. The chain carries TRBV30 and TRBJ1-1; perhaps TRBD1 as D (5 bases). CDR1 is GTSNPN and CDR2 is SVGIG in the germline V gene (reference sequence). The CDR3 sequence is 16 residues long. Trimming left V 0 bases short and J 0 bases short, with 14 bases between. CDR3 in amino acids: CAWSVQWAGVNTEAFF. The DNA for the CDR3 is TGTGCCTGGAGTGTACAGTGGGCGGGGGTGAACACTGAAGCTTTCTTT.

The V call is TRBV2, the J call TRBJ2-1, with 8 bases that match TRBD2. Germline assignment: CDR1 SNHLY and CDR2 FYNNEI. The CDR3 covers 13 residues. Trimming at V came to 11 bases and at J to 2 bases, leaving 5 bases not matched to a gene. The CDR3 nucleotides are TGTGCCGGGACTAGTCCGGCCTACAATGAGCAGTTCTTC. Translating it yields CAGTSPAYNEQFF.

As concerns this clonotype: This sequence may be a read error, since a much larger clone differs from it by one base. The chain combines TRBV11-3 with TRBJ1-1, with D tentatively TRBD1 (6 bases). The germline CDR1 and CDR2 sequences are SGHNT and YENEEA. This CDR3 region has 16 residues. The V and J ends lost 5 bases and 1 base respectively, with 17 bases between them. CDR3 protein: CASSPGPGASNTEAFF. The CDR3 DNA follows: TGTGCCAGCAGCCCAGGCCCGGGGGCATCGAACACTGAAGCTTTCTTT.